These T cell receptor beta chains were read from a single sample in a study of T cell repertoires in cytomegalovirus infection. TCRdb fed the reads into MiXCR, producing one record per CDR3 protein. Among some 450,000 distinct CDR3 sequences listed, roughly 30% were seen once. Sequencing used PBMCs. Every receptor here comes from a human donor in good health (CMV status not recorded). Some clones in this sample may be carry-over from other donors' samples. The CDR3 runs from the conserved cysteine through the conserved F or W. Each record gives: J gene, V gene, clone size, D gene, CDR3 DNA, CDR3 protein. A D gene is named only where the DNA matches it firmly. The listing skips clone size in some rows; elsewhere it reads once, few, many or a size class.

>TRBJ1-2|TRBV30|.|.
TGTGCCTGGAGACTCCCGGGACAACTATATGGCTACACCTTC
CAWRLPGQLYGYTF
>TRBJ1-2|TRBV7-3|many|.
TGTGCCAGCAGCTTAACCCCATACGACTATGGCTACACCTTC
CASSLTPYDYGYTF
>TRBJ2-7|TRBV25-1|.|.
TGTGCCAGCAGTGCTGGGCTACCCCCCGAGCAGTACTTC
CASSAGLPPEQYF
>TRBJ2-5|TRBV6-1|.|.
TGTGCCATCAGTTATCCCACTCGAACGGGAAAACAAGAGCCCCAGTACTTC
CAISYPTRTGKQEPQYF
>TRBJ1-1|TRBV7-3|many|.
TGTGCCAGCAGCTTATCGGCAGCGAACACTGAAGCTTTCTTT
CASSLSAANTEAFF
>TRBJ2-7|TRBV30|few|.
TGTGCTTGCGACGGAATCTACGAGCAGTACTTC
CACDGIYEQYF
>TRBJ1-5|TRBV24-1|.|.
TGTGCCACCAGTGACCCTAGGGACTTCAATCAGCCCCAGCATTTT
CATSDPRDFNQPQHF
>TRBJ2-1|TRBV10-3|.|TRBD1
TGTGCCATCAGTGGGACCGGGACAGGGGGCGATGAGCAGTTCTTC
CAISGTGTGGDEQFF
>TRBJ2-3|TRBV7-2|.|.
TGTGCCAGCAGCTTATCCCCGACCGTGGATACGCAGTATTTT
CASSLSPTVDTQYF
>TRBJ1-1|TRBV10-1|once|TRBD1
TGCGCCAGCACCCGGGACAGTCTGGACACTGAAGCTTTCTTT
CASTRDSLDTEAFF
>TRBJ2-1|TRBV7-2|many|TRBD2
TGTGCCAGCAGCTCTGCGCGGGTAATAGAGCGGGGGGGCCTACGCAATGAGCAGTTCTTC
CASSSARVIERGGLRNEQFF
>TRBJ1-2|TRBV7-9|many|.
TGTGCCAGCAGCTTGGGGACCGGGAGAGGCTACACCTTC
CASSLGTGRGYTF
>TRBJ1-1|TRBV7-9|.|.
TGTGCCAGCAGTGCCTCCGGTGGGGGGGGCACTGAAGCTTTCTTT
CASSASGGGGTEAFF
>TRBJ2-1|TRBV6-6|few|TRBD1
TGTGCCAGCAGTTACCCTGGACAGGGGCGAGACAATGAGCAGTTCTTC
CASSYPGQGRDNEQFF
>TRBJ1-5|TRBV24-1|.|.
TGTGCCACCAGTGATTTCAGGCCACACTCTCGCAGGAACCCTTATAGCAATCAGCCCCAGCATTTT
CATSDFRPHSRRNPYSNQPQHF
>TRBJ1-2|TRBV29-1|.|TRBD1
TGCAGCGTGGACCTACAGGGGTCTAACTATGGCTACACCTTC
CSVDLQGSNYGYTF
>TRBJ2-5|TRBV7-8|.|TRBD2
TGTGCCAGCAGCTTACGGAGGCTTAGCGGGGGGGGGACGGAGAACCAGTACTTC
CASSLRRLSGGGTENQYF
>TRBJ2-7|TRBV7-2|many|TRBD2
TGTGCCAGCAGCTTAGCAACGGGCTACAGCGGGCTAGCGGGGGCTTACAACTCCTACGAGCAGTACTTC
CASSLATGYSGLAGAYNSYEQYF
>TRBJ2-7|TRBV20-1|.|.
TGCAGTGTTGGGGGGCCGGCCTACGAGCAGTACTTC
CSVGGPAYEQYF
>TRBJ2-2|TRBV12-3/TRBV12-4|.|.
TGTGCCACCAAGGGAGTCAACACCGGGGCGCTGTTTTTT
CATKGVNTGALFF
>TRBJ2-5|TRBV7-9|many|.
TGTGCCAGCAGCTTAGGGAGCGGTGAGGTGGAGACCCAGTACTTC
CASSLGSGEVETQYF
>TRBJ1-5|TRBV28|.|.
TGTGCCAGCAGTTTCCTCCTCCGGCAGCTAAATCAGCCCCAGCATTTT
CASSFLLRQLNQPQHF
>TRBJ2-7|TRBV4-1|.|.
TGCGCCAGCAGCCAAGGAGTTAGGCAGTACTTC
CASSQGVRQYF
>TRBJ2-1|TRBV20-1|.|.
TGCAGTGCTAGTCGGGACTCCTACGAGCAGTTCTTC
CSASRDSYEQFF
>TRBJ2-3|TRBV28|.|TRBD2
TGTGCCAGCAGTTTATTGGTCGGGGGGACCACAGATACGCAGTATTTT
CASSLLVGGTTDTQYF
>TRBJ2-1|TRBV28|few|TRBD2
TGTGCCAGCAGTTCTAAGGGGCTTGGGCGGGGGAGCTCCTACAATGAGCAGTTCTTC
CASSSKGLGRGSSYNEQFF
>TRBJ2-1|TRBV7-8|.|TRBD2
TGTGCCAGCAGCTTAGCAACTAGCGTCCATGAGCAGTTCTTC
CASSLATSVHEQFF
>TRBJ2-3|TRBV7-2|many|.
TGTGCCAGCAGCCAAACCCTCCGGGCAGATACGCAGTATTTT
CASSQTLRADTQYF
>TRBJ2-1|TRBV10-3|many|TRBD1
TGTGCCATCGGGGGACAGTACAATGAGCAGTTCTTC
CAIGGQYNEQFF
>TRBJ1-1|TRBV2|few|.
TGTGCCAGCCGGTTTAATCCAGGGCCGAACACTGAAGCTTTCTTT
CASRFNPGPNTEAFF
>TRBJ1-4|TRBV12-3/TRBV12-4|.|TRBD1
TGTGCCAGCAGTTTTGGACAGGCAACTAATGAAAAACTGTTTTTT
CASSFGQATNEKLFF
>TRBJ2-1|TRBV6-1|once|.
TGTGTCAGCAGGCAACACCAAACAAGCTCCTACAATGAGCAGTTCTTC
CVSRQHQTSSYNEQFF
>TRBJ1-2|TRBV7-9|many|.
TGTGCCAGCAGCTCTACTCAACACGGCTACACCTTC
CASSSTQHGYTF
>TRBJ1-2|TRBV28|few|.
TGTGCCAGCAGTGCTCTCCGGTATAACTATGGCTACACCTTC
CASSALRYNYGYTF
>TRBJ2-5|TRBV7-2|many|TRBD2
TGTGCCAGCAGCAGAAGCGGGACCCTATTCGGAGAGACCCAGTACTTC
CASSRSGTLFGETQYF
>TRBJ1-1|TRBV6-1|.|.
TGTGCCAGCAGTCAATACGTCTGGGGTGAAGCTTTCTTT
CASSQYVWGEAFF
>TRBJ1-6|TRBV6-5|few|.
TGTGCCAGCAGTTACCGAGTAAGAAAGGGCGGTTATAATTCACCCCTCCACTTT
CASSYRVRKGGYNSPLHF
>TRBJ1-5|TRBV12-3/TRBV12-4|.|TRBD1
TGTGCCAGCAGTTCCCGGACAGGGGGCGTACGTAATCATCCCCAGCATTTT
CASSSRTGGVRNHPQHF
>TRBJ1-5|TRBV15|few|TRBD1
TGTGCCACCAGCAGAGAGGACAGGGGACAGCCCCAGCATTTT
CATSREDRGQPQHF
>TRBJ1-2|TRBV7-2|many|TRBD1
TGTGCCAGCAGCGCACCGGGACAGGGGGCGATTAACTATGGCTACACCTTC
CASSAPGQGAINYGYTF
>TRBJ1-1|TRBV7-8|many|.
TGTGCCAGCAGCTTAGCGCTCCCAGGGTTTAGTCTAACTGAAGCTTTCTTT
CASSLALPGFSLTEAFF
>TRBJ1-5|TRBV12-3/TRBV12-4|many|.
TGTGCCAGCAGTTACGGACAGAATCAGCCCCAGCATTTT
CASSYGQNQPQHF
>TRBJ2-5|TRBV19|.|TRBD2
TGTGCCAGTAGTAGAGCGGGGGTGGAAGAGACCCAGTACTTC
CASSRAGVEETQYF
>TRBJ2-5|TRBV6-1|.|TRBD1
TGTGCCAGCAGCGGGACAGGGGGCCGCGAGACCCAGTACTTC
CASSGTGGRETQYF
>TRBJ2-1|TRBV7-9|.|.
TGTGCCAGCAGCGTACAGGGCGATGAGCAGTTCTTC
CASSVQGDEQFF
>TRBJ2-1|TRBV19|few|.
TGTGCCAGTAGTTCGGGGGCCGCCAATGAGCAGTTCTTC
CASSSGAANEQFF
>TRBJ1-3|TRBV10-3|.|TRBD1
TGTGCCATCAGTACCCCCCGGGGACAGGGGGGACCAAACTCTGGAAACACCATATATTTT
CAISTPRGQGGPNSGNTIYF
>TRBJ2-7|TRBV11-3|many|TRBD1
TGTGCCAGCAGCTTTGCAGGGGGCTACGAGCAGTACTTC
CASSFAGGYEQYF
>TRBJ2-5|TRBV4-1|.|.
TGCGCCAGCAGCACGGGCCCAGGGGGGGAGACCCAGTACTTC
CASSTGPGGETQYF
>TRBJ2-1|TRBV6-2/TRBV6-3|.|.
TGTGCCAGCAGTTCCACCCGACAGGAGGGGAGATACAATGAGCAGTTCTTC
CASSSTRQEGRYNEQFF
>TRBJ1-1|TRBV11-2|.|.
TGTGCCAGCAGCTCTAGATCAGGGAACACTGAAGCTTTCTTT
CASSSRSGNTEAFF
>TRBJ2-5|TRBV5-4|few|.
TGTGCCAGCAGCTCCTCGATACAAGAGACCCAGTACTTC
CASSSSIQETQYF
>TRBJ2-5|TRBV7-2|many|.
TGTGCCAGCAGCTCGATCCAAGTGTTTGAGACCCAGTACTTC
CASSSIQVFETQYF
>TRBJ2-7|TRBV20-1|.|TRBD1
TGCAGTGCTGGAATGGGAGGACAGGGTAACGAGCAGTACTTC
CSAGMGGQGNEQYF
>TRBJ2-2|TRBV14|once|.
TGTGCCAGCAGCCCGAGGGGAACGGGGGCGAACACCGGGGAGCTGTTTTTT
CASSPRGTGANTGELFF
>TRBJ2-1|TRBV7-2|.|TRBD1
TGTGCCAGCAGCTTAGATCCGGGACAGGGCCCCAATGAGCAGTTCTTC
CASSLDPGQGPNEQFF
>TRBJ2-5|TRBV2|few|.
TGTGCCAGCAGTGAAGTGGGGGAAGAGACCCAGTACTTC
CASSEVGEETQYF
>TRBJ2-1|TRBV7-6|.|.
TGTGCCAGCAGCACCCGACAGTCCTACAATGAGCAGTTCTTC
CASSTRQSYNEQFF